This is a list of T cell receptor beta chains from one sample in a study of shared clonotypes between healthy human individuals. Clones were read by immunoSEQ multiplex PCR, and TCRdb kept only the in-frame ones, dropping some. The sample holds roughly 300,000 clones, roughly 91% seen once. The sequencing input was memory CD8+ T cells sorted from blood. The receptors come from a man aged 18 to 35 in good health. Both conserved end residues are part of each CDR3. The D gene is left open where the match is weak. Only part of the rows carry a size: once, few, many, or a class if the clone is expanded.

16 TRBJ2-7 TRBD1 - TRBV28 CASCPRGTGGSYEQYF TGTGCCAGCTGCCCAAGAGGGACAGGAGGCTCCTACGAGCAGTACTTC
14 TRBJ1-1 - - TRBV2 CASSVVVGSPEAFF TGTGCCAGCAGTGTGGTTGTCGGGTCCCCTGAAGCTTTCTTT
15 TRBJ2-3 - - TRBV9 CASSVAGGGTDTQYF TGTGCCAGCAGCGTAGCTGGTGGAGGAACAGATACGCAGTATTTT
17 TRBJ2-6 - - TRBV4-1 CASSQGYLDAGANVLTF TGCGCCAGCAGCCAAGGTTACTTAGACGCTGGGGCCAACGTCCTGACTTTC
17 TRBJ2-1 TRBD2 - TRBV13 CASSLGGLADSYNEQFF TGTGCCAGCAGCTTAGGGGGGCTAGCGGACTCCTACAATGAGCAGTTCTTC
13 TRBJ2-7 TRBD1 - TRBV27 CASHPQGVYEQYF TGTGCCAGCCACCCACAGGGGGTCTACGAGCAGTACTTC
12 TRBJ1-2 - - TRBV9 CASWTDYYGYTF TGTGCCAGTTGGACGGATTACTATGGCTACACCTTC
16 TRBJ2-7 TRBD1 - TRBV27 CASSLSAGTVSYEQYF TGTGCCAGCAGTTTATCGGCCGGGACAGTCAGCTACGAGCAGTACTTC
19 TRBJ1-2 - - TRBV29-1 CSVEDLDSGGIESNYGYTF TGCAGCGTTGAAGACCTGGACAGCGGGGGAATCGAATCTAACTATGGCTACACCTTC
14 TRBJ2-6 - once TRBV5-4 CASLGNSGANVLTF TGTGCCTCCCTAGGGAATTCCGGGGCCAACGTCCTGACTTTC
17 TRBJ1-5 TRBD1 - TRBV30 CAWSVPDRGPSNQPQHF TGTGCCTGGAGTGTACCGGACAGGGGGCCTAGCAATCAGCCCCAGCATTTT
12 TRBJ2-3 TRBD1 - TRBV9 CASSETGDGQYF TGTGCCAGCAGCGAAACAGGGGACGGGCAGTATTTT
13 TRBJ2-2 - - TRBV27 CASSYVNTGELFF TGTGCCAGCAGTTACGTAAACACCGGGGAGCTGTTTTTT
12 TRBJ2-2 - - TRBV7-2 CASSWAAGELFF TGTGCCAGCAGCTGGGCGGCCGGGGAGCTGTTTTTT
13 TRBJ1-2 - - TRBV4-1 CASSQDAGYGYTF TGCGCCAGCAGCCAAGACGCAGGGTATGGCTACACCTTC
13 TRBJ1-2 TRBD1 - TRBV11-2 CASSLGQGSGYTF TGTGCCAGCAGCCTCGGACAGGGGTCTGGCTACACCTTC
15 TRBJ1-1 - - TRBV27 CASVPFPGVNTEAFF TGTGCCAGCGTACCCTTCCCGGGGGTGAACACTGAAGCTTTCTTT
15 TRBJ2-1 - - TRBV7-8 CASRQGASSYNEQFF TGTGCCAGCAGACAGGGAGCAAGCTCCTACAATGAGCAGTTCTTC
15 TRBJ2-1 TRBD1 - TRBV4-1 CASSPTGGSYNEQFF TGCGCCAGCAGTCCCACAGGGGGATCCTACAATGAGCAGTTCTTC
16 TRBJ2-7 - - TRBV23-1 CASSQFGETVGYEQYF TGCGCCAGCAGTCAATTTGGGGAAACGGTAGGCTACGAGCAGTACTTC
15 TRBJ1-4 TRBD1 - TRBV7-4 CASSTGTGRNEKLFF TGTGCCAGCAGCACGGGGACAGGCAGGAATGAAAAACTGTTTTTT
18 TRBJ2-5 TRBD1 - TRBV28 CASSLTLPGQGAQETQYF TGTGCCAGCAGTTTAACGCTCCCGGGACAGGGGGCTCAGGAGACCCAGTACTTC
16 TRBJ1-2 - - TRBV4-1 CASSQIAGNYKYGYTF TGCGCCAGCAGCCAGATAGCAGGGAATTATAAGTATGGCTACACCTTC
11 TRBJ2-7 - - TRBV29-1 CSVDGAGEQYF TGCAGCGTTGATGGTGCCGGCGAGCAGTACTTC
15 TRBJ1-1 - - TRBV4-1 CASSQVGGSYTEAFF TGCGCCAGCAGCCAGGTCGGAGGCAGCTACACTGAAGCTTTCTTT
15 TRBJ2-1 TRBD2 - TRBV2 CASSLLAGSPDEQFF TGTGCCAGCAGTCTACTAGCGGGGTCCCCGGATGAGCAGTTCTTC
15 TRBJ2-1 TRBD2 - TRBV6-5 CASSYGGSVTGEQFF TGTGCCAGCAGTTACGGCGGGAGTGTTACCGGTGAGCAGTTCTTC
15 TRBJ1-4 - few TRBV6-1 CASSEGGRGGEKLFF TGTGCCAGCAGTGAAGGGGGCAGGGGAGGCGAAAAACTGTTTTTT
17 TRBJ2-7 TRBD2 - TRBV5-1 CASSFEASGSPSYEQYF TGCGCCAGCAGCTTCGAGGCTAGCGGGAGCCCCTCCTACGAGCAGTACTTC